This entry concerns a single TCR beta chain. The antigen is undetermined. Libraries were UMI-labeled 5' RACE TRB cDNA. TCRdb reworked the 5' RACE reads into one entry per CDR3 protein, no DNA. Found here are about 63,000 distinct CDR3 sequences; the top ten clones hold around 5%. The sample is drawn from a study of CXCR3-negative and CXCR3-positive naive CD8 T cells. Broader study findings: Naive subsets displayed similar surface CD5, and TCR strength was inferred from TRB CDR3 properties. Comparison of naive cells showed more hydrophobic TRB CDR3s in CXCR3-positive than in CXCR3-negative naive cells.

The CDR3 covers 15 residues. CDR1 is SGHAT, CDR2 FQNNGV, per germline. The rearrangement joins TRBV11-2 to TRBJ2-1; TCRdb's D call of TRBD2 is untestable without DNA. The receptor comes from a human donor in good health. Some clones in this sample may be carry-over from other donors' samples. Material for sequencing was naive CXCR3+ CD8+ T cells from blood. Subset specified: CD45RO-CCR7+CD27+CD95- naive CD8+ T cells expressing CXCR3 (TNR3+). This chain's CDR3 is CASSPYAGGGDEQFF. Based on the CDR3 plus reference TRBV11-2 and TRBJ2-1, the full variable domain is EAGVAQSPRYKIIEKRQSVAFWCNPISGHATLYWYQQILGQGPKLLIQFQNNGVVDDSQLPKDRFSAERLKGVDSTLKIQPAKLEDSAVYLCASSPYAGGGDEQFFGPGTRLTVL.